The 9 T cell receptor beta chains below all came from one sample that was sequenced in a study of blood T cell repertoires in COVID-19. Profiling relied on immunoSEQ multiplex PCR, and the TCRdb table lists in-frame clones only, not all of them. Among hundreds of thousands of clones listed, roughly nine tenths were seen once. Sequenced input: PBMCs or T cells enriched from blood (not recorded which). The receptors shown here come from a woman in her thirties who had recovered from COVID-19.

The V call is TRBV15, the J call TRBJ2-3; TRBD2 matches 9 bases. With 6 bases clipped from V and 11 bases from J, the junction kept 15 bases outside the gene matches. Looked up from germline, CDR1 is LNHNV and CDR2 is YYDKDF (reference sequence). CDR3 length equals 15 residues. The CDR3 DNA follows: TGTGCCACCAGGAGGACGGCACAGACGACTAGCGGGCAGTATTTT. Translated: CATRRTAQTTSGQYF.

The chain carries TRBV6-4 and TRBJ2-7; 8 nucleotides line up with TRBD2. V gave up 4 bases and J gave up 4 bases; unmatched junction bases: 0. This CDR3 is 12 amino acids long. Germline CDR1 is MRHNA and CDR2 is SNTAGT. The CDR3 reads CASSAGGYEQYF. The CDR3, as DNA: TGTGCCAGCAGTGCGGGAGGGTACGAGCAGTACTTC.

CDR3 nucleotides: TGTGCCAGCAGCTTAAGCAGGGGGTCCTATGGCTACACCTTC. Its protein product is CASSLSRGSYGYTF. The V call is TRBV13, the J call TRBJ1-2, with TRBD1 identical over 7 bases. The CDR3 extends over 14 amino acids. Germline lookup yields CDR1 PRHDT and CDR2 FYEKMQ (reference sequence). The J segment lost 4 bases and the V segment lost 2 bases, leaving 4 bases of the junction unmatched.

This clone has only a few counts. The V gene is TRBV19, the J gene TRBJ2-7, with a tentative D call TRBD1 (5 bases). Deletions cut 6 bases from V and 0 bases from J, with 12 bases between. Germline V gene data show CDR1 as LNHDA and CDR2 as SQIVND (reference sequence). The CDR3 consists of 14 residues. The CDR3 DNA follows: TGTGCCAGTAGATCGAGCCAGGGCTCCTACGAGCAGTACTTC. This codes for CASRSSQGSYEQYF.

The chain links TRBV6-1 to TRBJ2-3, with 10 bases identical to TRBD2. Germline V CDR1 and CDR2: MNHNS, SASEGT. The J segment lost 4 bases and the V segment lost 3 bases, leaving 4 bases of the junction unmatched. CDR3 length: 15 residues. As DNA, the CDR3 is TGTGCCAGCAGTGACCAGCGGGAGGGCCCAGATACGCAGTATTTT. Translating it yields CASSDQREGPDTQYF.

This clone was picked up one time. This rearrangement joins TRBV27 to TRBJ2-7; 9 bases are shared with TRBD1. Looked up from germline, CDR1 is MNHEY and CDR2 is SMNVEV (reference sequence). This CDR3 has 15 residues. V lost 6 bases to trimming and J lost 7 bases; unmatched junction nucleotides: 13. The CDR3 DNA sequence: TGTGCCAGCAGCCCACTGGGACAGGGCGAATGGGAGCAGTACTTC. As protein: CASSPLGQGEWEQYF.

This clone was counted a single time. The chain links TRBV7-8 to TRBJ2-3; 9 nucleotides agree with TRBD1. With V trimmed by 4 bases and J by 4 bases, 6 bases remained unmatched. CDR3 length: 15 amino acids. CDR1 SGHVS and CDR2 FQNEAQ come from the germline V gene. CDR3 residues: CASSSAGDRADTQYF. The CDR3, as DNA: TGTGCCAGCAGCTCCGCAGGGGACAGGGCAGATACGCAGTATTTT.

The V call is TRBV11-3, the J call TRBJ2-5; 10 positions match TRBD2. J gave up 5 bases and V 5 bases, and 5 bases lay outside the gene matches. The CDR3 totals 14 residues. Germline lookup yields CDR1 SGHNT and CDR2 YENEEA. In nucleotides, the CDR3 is TGTGCCAGCAGCCCGAGCGGGGGGGCTGAGACCCAGTACTTC. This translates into CASSPSGGAETQYF.

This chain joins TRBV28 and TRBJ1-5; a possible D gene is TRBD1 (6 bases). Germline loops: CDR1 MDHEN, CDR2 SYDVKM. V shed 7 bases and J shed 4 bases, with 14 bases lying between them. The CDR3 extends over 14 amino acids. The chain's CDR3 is CASNPGGVNQPQHF. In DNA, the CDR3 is TGTGCCAGCAACCCGGGGGGCGTTAATCAGCCCCAGCATTTT.